This TCR beta chain was profiled in a study of shared clonotypes between healthy human individuals. As handled by the study authors: Because ImmunoSEQ provided only junction sequences with no quality scores, the filtering differed. Profiled with immunoSEQ multiplex PCR; TCRdb holds only in-frame clones, not every one. V and J calls and clone size are those listed in that table; D and trimming were worked out from the DNA. This repertoire shows 500,000 to 550,000 clones, 95% to 97% found once; its top ten account for around 0.067%. Sequencing was done on a sample of naive CD4+ T cells sorted from blood. Regarding subset: CD45RA+ positively selected. This receptor was taken from a woman aged 25 to 39 in good health.

The CDR3 reads CASSPMGGTATNEKLFF. The CDR3 bases are TGTGCCAGCTCACCAATGGGGGGCACCGCAACTAATGAAAAACTGTTTTTT. The rearrangement uses TRBV18 and TRBJ1-4; a weak D match, TRBD1 (6 bases). Looked up from germline, CDR1 is KGHSH and CDR2 is LQKENI. The CDR3 extends over 17 amino acids. V was shortened by 2 bases and J by 0 bases, with 13 bases between the two germline ends.